The rows below give T cell receptor beta chains drawn from one sample of a study of cytomegalovirus exposure and HLA in healthy donors. The assay was immunoSEQ multiplex PCR, and TCRdb's table has in-frame clones only and misses some. The repertoire holds approximately 170,000 clones, roughly 88% seen once, with approximately 1.2% in the top ten. Sequencing was done on a sample of PBMCs. These receptors came from a boy aged 2 to 9 in good health and CMV-seronegative. CDR3s include the opening cysteine and the closing phenylalanine or tryptophan. A D gene is named only where the DNA matches it firmly. Clone size is shown for a subset of rows, as once, few, many or a class of expanded clone.

j_call clone_size v_call d_call cdr3_aa cdr3_nt
TRBJ1-6 - TRBV27 - CASSFRGASPLHF TGTGCCAGCAGTTTCAGGGGAGCCTCACCCCTCCACTTT
TRBJ1-1 - TRBV30 - CAWSPLTGGLEAFF TGTGCCTGGAGTCCTTTGACAGGCGGACTTGAAGCTTTCTTT
TRBJ2-3 once TRBV27 - CASSPSQRETDTQYF TGTGCCAGCAGTCCAAGTCAAAGGGAGACAGATACGCAGTATTTT
TRBJ1-3 few TRBV19 TRBD1 CASMGRGTGDNTIYF TGTGCCAGTATGGGACGGGGGACAGGGGACAACACCATATATTTT
TRBJ2-3 - TRBV27 - CASSLVPGSTDTQYF TGTGCCAGCAGTTTAGTCCCAGGCAGCACAGATACGCAGTATTTT
TRBJ2-7 - TRBV6-1 TRBD2 CASTRWTSGDYGQYF TGTGCCAGCACCCGGTGGACTAGCGGAGACTACGGGCAGTACTTC
TRBJ2-7 - TRBV11-2 TRBD1 CASSPGTGTYEQYF TGTGCCAGCAGCCCCGGGACAGGAACCTACGAGCAGTACTTC
TRBJ1-1 - TRBV5-6 TRBD1 CASSIVNRGLVNEAFF TGTGCCAGCAGCATCGTGAACAGGGGGCTTGTTAATGAAGCTTTCTTT
TRBJ2-3 - TRBV5-6 - CASSNAGWGTDTQYF TGTGCCAGCAGCAACGCAGGGTGGGGCACAGATACGCAGTATTTT
TRBJ1-2 - TRBV28 - CASSPPDRNYGYTF TGTGCCAGCAGTCCACCGGACAGAAACTATGGCTACACCTTC
TRBJ1-6 - TRBV19 TRBD1 CASSIVSPTGANSPLHF TGTGCCAGTAGTATAGTATCGCCGACAGGGGCTAATTCACCCCTCCACTTT
TRBJ2-5 - TRBV5-1 TRBD1 CASSLGQGQGRETQYF TGCGCCAGCAGCCTAGGCCAGGGACAGGGAAGGGAGACCCAGTACTTC
TRBJ2-1 - TRBV2 TRBD2 CASRSGRSFYNEQFF TGTGCCAGCAGAAGCGGGAGGTCCTTCTACAATGAGCAGTTCTTC
TRBJ2-5 - TRBV7-6 - CASSLVHRGGQETQYF TGTGCCAGCAGCTTAGTGCACAGGGGGGGGCAAGAGACCCAGTACTTC
TRBJ1-2 - TRBV19 - CASSISESYGYTF TGTGCCAGTAGTATCAGTGAATCCTATGGCTACACCTTC
TRBJ1-4 few TRBV6-5 - CASSPTGQNNEKLFF TGTGCCAGCAGCCCCACCGGACAGAATAATGAAAAACTGTTTTTT